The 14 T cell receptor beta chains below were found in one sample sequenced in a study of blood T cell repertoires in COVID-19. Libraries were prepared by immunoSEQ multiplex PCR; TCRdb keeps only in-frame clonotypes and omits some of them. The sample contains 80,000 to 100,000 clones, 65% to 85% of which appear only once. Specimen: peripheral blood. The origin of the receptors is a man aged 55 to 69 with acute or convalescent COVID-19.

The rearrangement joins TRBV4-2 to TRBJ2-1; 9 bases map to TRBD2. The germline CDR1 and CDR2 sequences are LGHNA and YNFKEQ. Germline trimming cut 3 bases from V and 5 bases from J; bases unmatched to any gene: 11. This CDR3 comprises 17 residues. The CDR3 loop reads CASSQRRGGTFHNEQFF. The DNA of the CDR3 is TGTGCCAGCAGCCAGAGGCGGGGGGGGACCTTCCACAATGAGCAGTTCTTC.

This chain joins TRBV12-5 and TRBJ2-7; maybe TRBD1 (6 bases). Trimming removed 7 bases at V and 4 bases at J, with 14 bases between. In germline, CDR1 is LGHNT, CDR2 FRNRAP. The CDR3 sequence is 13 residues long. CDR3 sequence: CASARTENYEQYF. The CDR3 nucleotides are TGTGCTAGTGCAAGGACAGAAAATTACGAGCAGTACTTC.

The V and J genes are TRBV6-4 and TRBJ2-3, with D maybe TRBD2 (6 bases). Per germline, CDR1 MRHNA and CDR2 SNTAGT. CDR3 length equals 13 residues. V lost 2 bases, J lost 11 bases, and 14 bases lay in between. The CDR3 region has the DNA TGTGCCAGCAGTGACGCCCTATCCGGGGGGCAGTATTTT. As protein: CASSDALSGGQYF.

The CDR3 nucleotides read TGTGCCAGCTCACCCGCCATGACAGTAGAATGGGACAATCAGCCCCAGCATTTT. It is translated as CASSPAMTVEWDNQPQHF. This chain uses TRBV18 with TRBJ1-5; D possibly corresponds to TRBD1 (5 bases). The CDR3 is 18 residues long. Germline CDR1 and CDR2: KGHSH and LQKENI. V dropped 3 bases and J dropped 3 bases, with 21 bases sitting between them.

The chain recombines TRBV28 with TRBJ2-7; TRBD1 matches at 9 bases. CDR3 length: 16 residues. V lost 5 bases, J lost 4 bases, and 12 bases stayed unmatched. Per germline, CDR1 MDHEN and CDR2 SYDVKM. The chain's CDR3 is CASSIRQGEILYEQYF. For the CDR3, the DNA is TGTGCCAGCAGTATTAGACAGGGGGAGATTTTGTACGAGCAGTACTTC.

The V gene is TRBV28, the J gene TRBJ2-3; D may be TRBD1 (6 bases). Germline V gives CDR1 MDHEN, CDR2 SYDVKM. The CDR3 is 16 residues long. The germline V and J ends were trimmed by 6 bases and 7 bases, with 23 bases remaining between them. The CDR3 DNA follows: TGTGCCAGCAGCTTTGCGCGACAGGTACTAACGAATACGCAGTATTTT. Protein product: CASSFARQVLTNTQYF.

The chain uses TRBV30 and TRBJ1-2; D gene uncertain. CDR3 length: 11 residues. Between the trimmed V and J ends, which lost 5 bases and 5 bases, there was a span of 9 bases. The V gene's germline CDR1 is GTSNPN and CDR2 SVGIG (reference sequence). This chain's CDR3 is CAWDRTYGYTF. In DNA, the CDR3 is TGTGCCTGGGACCGCACTTATGGCTACACCTTC. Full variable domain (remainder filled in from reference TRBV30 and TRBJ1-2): SQTIHQWPATLVQPVGSPLSLECTVEGTSNPNLYWYRQAAGRGLQLLFYSVGIGQISSEVPQNLSASRPQDRQFILSSKKLLLSDSGFYLCAWDRTYGYTFGSGTRLTVV.

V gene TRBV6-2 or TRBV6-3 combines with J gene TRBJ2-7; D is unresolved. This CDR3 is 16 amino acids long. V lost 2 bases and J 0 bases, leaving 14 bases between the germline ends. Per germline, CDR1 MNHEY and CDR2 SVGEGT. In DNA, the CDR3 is TGTGCCAGCAGTTACCGGCGCGGAGAAATCTCCTACGAGCAGTACTTC. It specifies CASSYRRGEISYEQYF.

CDR3 residues: CASSHLASVYSYNEQFF. For the CDR3, the DNA is TGCGCCAGCAGCCACCTCGCGAGCGTCTACTCCTACAATGAGCAGTTCTTC. V and J are TRBV4-3 and TRBJ2-1; D remains unclear. The CDR3 extends over 17 amino acids. Germline CDR1 and CDR2: LGHNA and YSLEER. V shed 3 bases and J shed 0 bases, with 15 bases lying between them.

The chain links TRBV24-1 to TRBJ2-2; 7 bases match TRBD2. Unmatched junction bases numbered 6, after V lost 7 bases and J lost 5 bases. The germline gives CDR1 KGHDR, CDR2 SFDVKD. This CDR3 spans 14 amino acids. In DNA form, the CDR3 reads TGTGCCACCAGGGGGAGGGAGGTAACCGGGGAGCTGTTTTTT. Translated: CATRGREVTGELFF.

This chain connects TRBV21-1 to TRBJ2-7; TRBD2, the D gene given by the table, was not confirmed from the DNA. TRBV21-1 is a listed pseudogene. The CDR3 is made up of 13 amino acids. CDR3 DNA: TGTGGAATCTGGGGACTACCCAGGGGCGAGCAGTACTTC. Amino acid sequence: CGIWGLPRGEQYF.

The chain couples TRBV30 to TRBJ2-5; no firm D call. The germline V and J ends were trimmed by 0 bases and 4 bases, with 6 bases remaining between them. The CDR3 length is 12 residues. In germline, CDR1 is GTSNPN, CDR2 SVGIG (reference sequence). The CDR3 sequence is CAWSVLSETQYF. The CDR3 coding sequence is TGTGCCTGGAGTGTACTGTCAGAGACCCAGTACTTC. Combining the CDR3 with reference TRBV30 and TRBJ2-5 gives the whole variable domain SQTIHQWPATLVQPVGSPLSLECTVEGTSNPNLYWYRQAAGRGLQLLFYSVGIGQISSEVPQNLSASRPQDRQFILSSKKLLLSDSGFYLCAWSVLSETQYFGPGTRLLVL.

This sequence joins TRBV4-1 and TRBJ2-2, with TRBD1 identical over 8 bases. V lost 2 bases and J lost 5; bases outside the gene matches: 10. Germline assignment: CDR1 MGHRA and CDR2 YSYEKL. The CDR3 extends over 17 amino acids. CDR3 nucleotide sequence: TGCGCCAGCAGCCAAAGGGGGACAGGCGAGGGGACCGGGGAGCTGTTTTTT. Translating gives CASSQRGTGEGTGELFF.

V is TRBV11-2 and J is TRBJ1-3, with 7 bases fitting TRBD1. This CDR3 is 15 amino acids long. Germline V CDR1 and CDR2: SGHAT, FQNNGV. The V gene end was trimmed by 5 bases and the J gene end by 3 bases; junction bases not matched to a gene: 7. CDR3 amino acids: CASSPPHRGGNTIYF. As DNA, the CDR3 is TGTGCCAGCAGCCCACCCCACAGGGGTGGAAACACCATATATTTT.